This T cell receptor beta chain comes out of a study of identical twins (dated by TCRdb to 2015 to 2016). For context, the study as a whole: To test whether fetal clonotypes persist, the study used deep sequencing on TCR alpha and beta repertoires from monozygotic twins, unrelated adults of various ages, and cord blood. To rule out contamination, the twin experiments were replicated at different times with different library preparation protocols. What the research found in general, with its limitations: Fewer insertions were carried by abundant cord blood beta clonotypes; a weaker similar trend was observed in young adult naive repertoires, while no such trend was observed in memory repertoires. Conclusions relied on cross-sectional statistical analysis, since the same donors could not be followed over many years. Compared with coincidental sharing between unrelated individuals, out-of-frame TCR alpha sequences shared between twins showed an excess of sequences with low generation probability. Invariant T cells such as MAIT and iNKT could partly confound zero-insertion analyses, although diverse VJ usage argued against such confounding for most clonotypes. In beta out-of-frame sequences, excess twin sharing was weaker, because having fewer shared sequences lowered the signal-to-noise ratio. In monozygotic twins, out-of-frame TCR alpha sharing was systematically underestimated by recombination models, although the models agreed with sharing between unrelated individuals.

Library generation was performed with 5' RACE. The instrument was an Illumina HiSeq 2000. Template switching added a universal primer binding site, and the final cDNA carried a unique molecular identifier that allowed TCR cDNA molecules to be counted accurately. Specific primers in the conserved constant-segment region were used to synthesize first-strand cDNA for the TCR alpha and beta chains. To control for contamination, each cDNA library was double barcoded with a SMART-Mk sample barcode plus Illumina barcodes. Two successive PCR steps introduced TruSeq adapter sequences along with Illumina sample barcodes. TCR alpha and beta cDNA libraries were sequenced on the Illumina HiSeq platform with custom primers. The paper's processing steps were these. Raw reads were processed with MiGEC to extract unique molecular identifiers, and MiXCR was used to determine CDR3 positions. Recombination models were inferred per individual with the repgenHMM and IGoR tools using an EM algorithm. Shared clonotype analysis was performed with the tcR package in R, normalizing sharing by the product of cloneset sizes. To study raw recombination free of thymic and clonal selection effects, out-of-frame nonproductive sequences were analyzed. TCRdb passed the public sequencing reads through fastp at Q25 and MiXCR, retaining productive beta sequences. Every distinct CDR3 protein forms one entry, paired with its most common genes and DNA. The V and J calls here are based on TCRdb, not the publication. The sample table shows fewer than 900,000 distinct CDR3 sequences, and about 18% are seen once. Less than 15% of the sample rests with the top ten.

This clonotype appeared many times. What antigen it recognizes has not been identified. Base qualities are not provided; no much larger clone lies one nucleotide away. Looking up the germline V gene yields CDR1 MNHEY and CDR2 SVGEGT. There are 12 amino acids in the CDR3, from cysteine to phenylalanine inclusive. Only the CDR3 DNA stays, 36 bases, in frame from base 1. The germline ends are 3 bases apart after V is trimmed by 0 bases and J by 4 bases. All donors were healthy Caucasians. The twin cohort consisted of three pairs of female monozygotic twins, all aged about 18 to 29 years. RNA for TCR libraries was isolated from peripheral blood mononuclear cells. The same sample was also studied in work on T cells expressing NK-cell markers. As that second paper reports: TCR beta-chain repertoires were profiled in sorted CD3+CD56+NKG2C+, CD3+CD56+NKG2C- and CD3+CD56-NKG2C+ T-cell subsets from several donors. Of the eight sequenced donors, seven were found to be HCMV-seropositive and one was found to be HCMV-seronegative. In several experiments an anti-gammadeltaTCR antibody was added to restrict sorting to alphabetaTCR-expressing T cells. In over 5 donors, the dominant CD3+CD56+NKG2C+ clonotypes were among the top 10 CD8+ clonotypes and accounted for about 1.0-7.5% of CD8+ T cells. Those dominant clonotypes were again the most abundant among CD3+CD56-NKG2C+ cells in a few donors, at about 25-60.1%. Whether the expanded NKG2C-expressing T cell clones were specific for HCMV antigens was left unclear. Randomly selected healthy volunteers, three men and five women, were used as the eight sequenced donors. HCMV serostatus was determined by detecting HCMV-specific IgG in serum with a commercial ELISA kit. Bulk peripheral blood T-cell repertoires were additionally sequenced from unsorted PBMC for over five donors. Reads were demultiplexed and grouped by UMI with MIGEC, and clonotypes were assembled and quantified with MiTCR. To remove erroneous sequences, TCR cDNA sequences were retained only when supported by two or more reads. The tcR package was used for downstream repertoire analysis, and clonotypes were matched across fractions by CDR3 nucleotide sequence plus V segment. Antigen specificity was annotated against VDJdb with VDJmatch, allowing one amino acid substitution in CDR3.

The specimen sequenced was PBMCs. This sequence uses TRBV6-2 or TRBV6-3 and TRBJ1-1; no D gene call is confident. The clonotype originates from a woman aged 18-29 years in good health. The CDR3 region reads CASSYSRTEAFF. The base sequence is TGTGCCAGCAGTTACTCACGCACTGAAGCTTTCTTT.